Included here is one T cell receptor beta chain sequence, with context. The sample originates from a study of blood T cell repertoires in COVID-19. Looking at the study overall: From the United States, Italy and Spain came samples of acute and convalescent COVID-19. T cells, B-cell-depleted T cells, or PBMCs provided the cDNA or gDNA that served as material.

V gave up 1 base and J gave up 8 bases, with 14 bases separating them. The germline CDR1 and CDR2 sequences are SEHNR and FQNEAQ (reference sequence). This CDR3 has 15 residues. Living in 25 or so US areas, the participants were between roughly 18 and 95 years of age. Donors were grouped by their self-reported clinical history. Clones were sequenced by immunoSEQ multiplex PCR, and TCRdb holds only the in-frame ones, with some missing. Among 250,000 to 300,000 clones listed, 75% to 95% were seen once. The source of this sequence is a woman between 25 and 40 years old who had recovered from COVID-19. Sequencing was carried out using PBMCs or T cells enriched from blood (not recorded which). The V gene is TRBV7-9, the J gene TRBJ1-4; D is unclear. Here the CDR3 reads CASSLVGAGGEKLFF. The CDR3 nucleotides are TGTGCCAGCAGCTTAGTCGGAGCTGGAGGGGAAAAACTGTTTTTT.